One and the same sample provided the 7 T cell receptor beta chains below, sequenced in a study of blood T cell repertoires in COVID-19. TCRdb's copy holds only in-frame clones and misses some; the assay was immunoSEQ multiplex PCR. This sample has some 240,000 clones, with approximately 85% found just once. The sequencing sample was made of PBMCs or T cells enriched from blood (not recorded which). These receptors originate from a woman between 50 and 59 years old who had been exposed to COVID-19.

A note on this clone: Its ends do not fully match the called genes, so a read error is possible. The chain joins TRBV6-2 or TRBV6-3 to TRBJ2-2, with a possible D match to TRBD2 (5 bases). The CDR3 has 14 residues. Germline CDR1 and CDR2: MNHEY and SVGEGT. CDR3 DNA: TGTGCCAGCAGTTACTCAGCGGTAACCGTGGAGCTGTTTTTT. It codes for CASSYSAVTVELFF.

The gene calls are TRBV13 and TRBJ2-2; tentative D call: TRBD1 (5 bases). V gave up 5 bases and J gave up 2 bases, with 15 bases separating them. From germline, CDR1 is PRHDT and CDR2 FYEKMQ (reference sequence). The CDR3 contains 16 residues. The CDR3 nucleotides read TGTGCCAGCAGCACAGTTAAGGGGATTAACACCGGGGAGCTGTTTTTT. This encodes CASSTVKGINTGELFF.

The CDR3 sequence is CASSRGGAITGELFF. The CDR3, as DNA: TGTGCCAGCAGCCGCGGGGGGGCGATCACCGGGGAGCTGTTTTTT. The chain couples TRBV3-1 (or the pseudogene TRBV3-2) to TRBJ2-2; 9 bases align to TRBD2. Germline lookup yields CDR1 LGHDT and CDR2 YNNKEL (reference sequence). J gave up 4 bases and V 4 bases, and 4 bases lay outside the gene matches. The CDR3 is made up of 15 amino acids.

V and J are TRBV5-4 and TRBJ1-2; 7 positions match TRBD1. The germline V gene encodes CDR1 SGHNT and CDR2 YYREEE (reference sequence). V lost 4 bases and J lost 7; bases outside the gene matches: 13. The CDR3 has 15 amino acids. In nucleotides, the CDR3 is TGTGCCAGCAGCCGCATTGACAGGGTTGAGGGTGGCTACACCTTC. This codes for CASSRIDRVEGGYTF.

The chain recombines TRBV7-2 with TRBJ1-1; possible D gene TRBD1, 5 bases. The germline gives CDR1 SGHTA, CDR2 FQGNSA. The CDR3 contains 14 residues. Trimming pared 5 bases from V and 5 bases from J, leaving 15 bases between. The CDR3 protein is CASSAGRRRTEAFF. CDR3 sequence (DNA): TGTGCCAGCAGCGCGGGACGGAGGCGGACTGAAGCTTTCTTT.

This CDR3 reads CASSLGTFFSGNTIYF. CDR3 DNA: TGTGCCAGCAGTCTCGGGACTTTTTTCTCTGGAAACACCATATATTTT. This rearrangement joins TRBV28 to TRBJ1-3; a weak D match, TRBD1 (5 bases). Germline V gene data show CDR1 as MDHEN and CDR2 as SYDVKM. The CDR3 has 16 amino acids. V dropped 5 bases and J dropped 0 bases, with 14 bases sitting between them.

This sequence joins TRBV29-1 and TRBJ1-1; 10 nucleotides align to TRBD1. CDR3 size: 14 residues. V lost 5 bases to trimming and J lost 5 bases; unmatched junction nucleotides: 8. Germline V gene sequence: CDR1 SQVTM, CDR2 ANQGSEA. The CDR3 bases are TGCAGCGTTCTGATGACAGGGGGCCGGACTGAAGCTTTCTTT. Encoded protein: CSVLMTGGRTEAFF.